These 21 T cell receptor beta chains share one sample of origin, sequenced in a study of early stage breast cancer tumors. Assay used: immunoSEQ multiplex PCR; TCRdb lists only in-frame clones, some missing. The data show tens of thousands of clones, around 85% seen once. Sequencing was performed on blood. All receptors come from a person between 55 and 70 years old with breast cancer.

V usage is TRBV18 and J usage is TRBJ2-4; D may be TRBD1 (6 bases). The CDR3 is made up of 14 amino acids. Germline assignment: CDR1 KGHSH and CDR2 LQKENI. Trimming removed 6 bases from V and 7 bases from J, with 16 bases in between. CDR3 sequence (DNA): TGTGCCAGCTCGCCAAACAGGGAAGGGAACATTCAGTACTTC. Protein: CASSPNREGNIQYF.

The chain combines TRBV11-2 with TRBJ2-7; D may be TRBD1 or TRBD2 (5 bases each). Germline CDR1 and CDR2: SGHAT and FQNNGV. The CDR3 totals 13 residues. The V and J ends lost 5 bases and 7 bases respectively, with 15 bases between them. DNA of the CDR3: TGTGCCAGCAGCGTAGGGACCCTCGGTGAGCAGTACTTC. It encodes CASSVGTLGEQYF.

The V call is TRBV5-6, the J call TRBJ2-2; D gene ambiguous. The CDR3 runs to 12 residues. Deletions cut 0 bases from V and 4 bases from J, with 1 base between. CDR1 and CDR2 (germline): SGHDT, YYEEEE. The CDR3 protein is CASSLATGELFF. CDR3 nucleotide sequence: TGTGCCAGCAGCTTGGCCACCGGGGAGCTGTTTTTT.

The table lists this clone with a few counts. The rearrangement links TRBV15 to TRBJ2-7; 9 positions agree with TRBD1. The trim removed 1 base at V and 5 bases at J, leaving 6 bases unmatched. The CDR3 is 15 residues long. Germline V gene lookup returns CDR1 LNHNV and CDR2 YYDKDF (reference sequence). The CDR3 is CATSRGRTGGNEQYF. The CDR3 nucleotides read TGTGCCACCAGCAGAGGGAGAACAGGGGGCAACGAGCAGTACTTC.

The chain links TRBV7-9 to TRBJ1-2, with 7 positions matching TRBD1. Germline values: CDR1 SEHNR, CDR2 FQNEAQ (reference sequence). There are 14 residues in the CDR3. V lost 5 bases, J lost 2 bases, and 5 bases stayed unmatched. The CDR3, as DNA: TGTGCCAGCAGCGCCATACAGGGGAACTATGGCTACACCTTC. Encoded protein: CASSAIQGNYGYTF.

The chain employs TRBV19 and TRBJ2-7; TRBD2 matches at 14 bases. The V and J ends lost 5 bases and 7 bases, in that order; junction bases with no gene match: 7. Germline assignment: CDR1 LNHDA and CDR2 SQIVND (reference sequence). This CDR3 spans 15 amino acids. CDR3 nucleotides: TGTGCCAGTAGTTCGGGACTAGCGGGAGCACGGGAGCAGTACTTC. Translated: CASSSGLAGAREQYF.

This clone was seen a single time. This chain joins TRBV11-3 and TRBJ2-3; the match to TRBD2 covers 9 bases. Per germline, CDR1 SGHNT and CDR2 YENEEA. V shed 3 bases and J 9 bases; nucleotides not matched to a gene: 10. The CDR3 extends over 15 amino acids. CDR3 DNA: TGTGCCAGCAGCTTCGGGGGAGCGCGGGGGGGGACGCAGTATTTT. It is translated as CASSFGGARGGTQYF.

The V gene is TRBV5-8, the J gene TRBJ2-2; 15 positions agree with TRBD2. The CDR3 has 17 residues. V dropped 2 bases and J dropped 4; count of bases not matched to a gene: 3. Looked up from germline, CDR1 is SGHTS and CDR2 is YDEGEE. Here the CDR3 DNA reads TGTGCCAGCAGCTTCGGACTAGCGGGGGGGATCACCGGGGAGCTGTTTTTT. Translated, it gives CASSFGLAGGITGELFF.

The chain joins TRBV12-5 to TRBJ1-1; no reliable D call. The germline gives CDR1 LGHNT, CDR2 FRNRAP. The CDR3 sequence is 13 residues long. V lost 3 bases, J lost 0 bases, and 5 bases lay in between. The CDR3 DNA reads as TGTGCTAGTGGTTTAGGTCTGAACACTGAAGCTTTCTTT. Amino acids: CASGLGLNTEAFF.

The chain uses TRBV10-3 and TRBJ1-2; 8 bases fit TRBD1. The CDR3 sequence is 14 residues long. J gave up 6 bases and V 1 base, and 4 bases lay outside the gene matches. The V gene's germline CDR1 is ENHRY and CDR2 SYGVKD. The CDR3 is CAISEFQGADGYTF. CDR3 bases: TGTGCCATCAGTGAGTTCCAGGGGGCGGATGGCTACACCTTC.

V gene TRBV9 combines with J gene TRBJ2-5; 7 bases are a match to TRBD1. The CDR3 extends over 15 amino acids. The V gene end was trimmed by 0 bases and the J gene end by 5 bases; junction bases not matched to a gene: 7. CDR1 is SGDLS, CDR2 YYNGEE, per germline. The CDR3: CASSVGTGDAETQYF. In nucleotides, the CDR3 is TGTGCCAGCAGCGTAGGAACAGGGGATGCGGAGACCCAGTACTTC.

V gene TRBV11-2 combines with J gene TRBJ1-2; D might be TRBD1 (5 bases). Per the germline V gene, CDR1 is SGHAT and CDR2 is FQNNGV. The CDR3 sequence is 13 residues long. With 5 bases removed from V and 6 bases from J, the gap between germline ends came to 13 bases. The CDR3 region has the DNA TGTGCCAGCAGCCCCGACCCAGGGAATGGCTACACCTTC. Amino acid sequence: CASSPDPGNGYTF.

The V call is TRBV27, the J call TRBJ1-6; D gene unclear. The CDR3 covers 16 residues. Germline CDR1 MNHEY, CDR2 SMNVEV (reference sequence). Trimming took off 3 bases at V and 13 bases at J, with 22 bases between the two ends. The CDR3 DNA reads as TGTGCCAGCAGTTTTAGGGTTGCAGCGGAGCCTTCCCCCCTCCACTTT. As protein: CASSFRVAAEPSPLHF.

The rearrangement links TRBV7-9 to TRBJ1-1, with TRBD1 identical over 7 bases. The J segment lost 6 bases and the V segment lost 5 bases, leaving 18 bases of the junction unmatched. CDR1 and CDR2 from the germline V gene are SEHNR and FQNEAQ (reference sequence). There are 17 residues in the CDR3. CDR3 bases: TGTGCCAGCAGCCGAAGGTTACGCACCGACAGGGACCCTGAAGCTTTCTTT. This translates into CASSRRLRTDRDPEAFF.

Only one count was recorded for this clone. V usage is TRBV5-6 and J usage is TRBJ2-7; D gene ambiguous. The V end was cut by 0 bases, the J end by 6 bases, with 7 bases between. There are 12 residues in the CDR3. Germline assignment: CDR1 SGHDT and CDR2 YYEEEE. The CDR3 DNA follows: TGTGCCAGCAGCTTGGTTCCGGGCGAGCAGTACTTC. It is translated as CASSLVPGEQYF.

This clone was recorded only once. The CDR3, as DNA: TGTGCCACCAGCAGAGAAAGGGGGCGCACTGAAGCTTTCTTT. Its protein product is CATSRERGRTEAFF. V and J are TRBV15 and TRBJ1-1; 7 bases line up with TRBD1. The CDR3 extends over 14 amino acids. Germline CDR1 LNHNV, CDR2 YYDKDF (reference sequence). Losses at the gene ends were 0 bases for V and 4 bases for J; bases not matched to a gene: 2.

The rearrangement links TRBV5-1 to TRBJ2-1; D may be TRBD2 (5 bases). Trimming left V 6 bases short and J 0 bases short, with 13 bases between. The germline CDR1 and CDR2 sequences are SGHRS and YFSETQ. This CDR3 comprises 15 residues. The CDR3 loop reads CASTPGETSYNEQFF. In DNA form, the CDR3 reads TGCGCCAGCACACCCGGGGAGACCTCCTACAATGAGCAGTTCTTC.

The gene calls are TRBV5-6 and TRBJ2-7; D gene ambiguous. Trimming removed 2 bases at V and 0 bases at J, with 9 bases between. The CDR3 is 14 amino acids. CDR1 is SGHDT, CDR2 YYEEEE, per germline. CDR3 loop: CASSFFDSSYEQYF. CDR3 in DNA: TGTGCCAGCAGCTTCTTCGATTCCTCCTACGAGCAGTACTTC. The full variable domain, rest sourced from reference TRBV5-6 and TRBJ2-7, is DAGVTQSPTHLIKTRGQQVTLRCSPKSGHDTVSWYQQALGQGPQFIFQYYEEEERQRGNFPDRFSGHQFPNYSSELNVNALLLGDSALYLCASSFFDSSYEQYFGPGTRLTVT.

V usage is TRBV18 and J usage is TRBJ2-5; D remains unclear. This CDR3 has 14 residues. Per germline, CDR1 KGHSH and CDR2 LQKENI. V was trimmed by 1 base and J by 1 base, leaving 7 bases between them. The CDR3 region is CASSPQNPQETQYF. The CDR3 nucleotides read TGTGCCAGCTCACCACAGAATCCCCAAGAGACCCAGTACTTC.

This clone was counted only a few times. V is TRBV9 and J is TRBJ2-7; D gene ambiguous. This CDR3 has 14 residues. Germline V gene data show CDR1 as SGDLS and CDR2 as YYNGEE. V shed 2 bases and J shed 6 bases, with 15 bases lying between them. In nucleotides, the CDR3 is TGTGCCAGCAGCGTTAGTATCGGCCAACGCGAGCAGTACTTC. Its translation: CASSVSIGQREQYF.

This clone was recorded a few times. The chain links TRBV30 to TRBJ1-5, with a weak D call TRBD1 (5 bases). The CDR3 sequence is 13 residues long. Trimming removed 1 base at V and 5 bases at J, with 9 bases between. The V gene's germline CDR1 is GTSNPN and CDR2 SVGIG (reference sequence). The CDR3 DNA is TGTGCCTGGAGTGAGGGACGCGATCAGCCCCAGCATTTT. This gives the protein CAWSEGRDQPQHF.